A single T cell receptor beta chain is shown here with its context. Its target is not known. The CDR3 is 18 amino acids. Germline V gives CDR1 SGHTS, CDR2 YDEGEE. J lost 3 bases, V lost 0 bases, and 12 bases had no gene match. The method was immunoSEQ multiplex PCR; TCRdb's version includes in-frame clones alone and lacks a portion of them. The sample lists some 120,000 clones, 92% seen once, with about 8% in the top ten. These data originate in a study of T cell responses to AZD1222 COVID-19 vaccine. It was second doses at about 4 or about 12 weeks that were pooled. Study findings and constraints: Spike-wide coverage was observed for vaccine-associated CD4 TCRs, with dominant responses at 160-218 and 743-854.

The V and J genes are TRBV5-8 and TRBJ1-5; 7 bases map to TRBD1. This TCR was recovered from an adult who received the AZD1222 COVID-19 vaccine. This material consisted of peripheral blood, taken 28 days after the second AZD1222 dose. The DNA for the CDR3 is TGTGCCAGCAGCTTGGGTATTCCGGACAGGACCATCAATCAGCCCCAGCATTTT. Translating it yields CASSLGIPDRTINQPQHF. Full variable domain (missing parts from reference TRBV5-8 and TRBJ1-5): EAGVTQSPTHLIKTRGQQATLRCSPISGHTSVYWYQQALGLGLQFLLWYDEGEERNRGNFPPRFSGRQFPNYSSELNVNALELEDSALYLCASSLGIPDRTINQPQHFGDGTRLSIL.